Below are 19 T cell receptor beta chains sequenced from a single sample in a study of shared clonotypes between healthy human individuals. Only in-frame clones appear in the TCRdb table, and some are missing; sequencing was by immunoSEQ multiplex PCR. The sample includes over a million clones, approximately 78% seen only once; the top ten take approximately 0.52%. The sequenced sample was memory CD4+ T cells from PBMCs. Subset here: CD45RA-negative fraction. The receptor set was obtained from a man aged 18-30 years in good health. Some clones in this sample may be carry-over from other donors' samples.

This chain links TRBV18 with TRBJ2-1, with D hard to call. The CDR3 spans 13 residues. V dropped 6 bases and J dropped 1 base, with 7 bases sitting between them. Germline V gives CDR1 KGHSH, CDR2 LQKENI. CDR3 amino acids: CASSPGSYNEQFF. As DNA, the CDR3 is TGTGCCAGCTCCCCAGGATCCTACAATGAGCAGTTCTTC.

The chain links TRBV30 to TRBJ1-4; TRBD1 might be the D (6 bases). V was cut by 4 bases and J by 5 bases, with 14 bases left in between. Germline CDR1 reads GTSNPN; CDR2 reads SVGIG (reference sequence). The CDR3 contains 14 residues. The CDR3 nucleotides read TGTGCCTGGACCCTCGGGGGGCGGAATGAAAAACTGTTTTTT. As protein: CAWTLGGRNEKLFF.

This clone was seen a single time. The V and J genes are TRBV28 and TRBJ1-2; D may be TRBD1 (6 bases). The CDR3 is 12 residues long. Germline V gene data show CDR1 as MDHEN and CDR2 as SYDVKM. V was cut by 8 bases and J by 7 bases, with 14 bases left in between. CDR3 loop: CASWTAQGGYTF. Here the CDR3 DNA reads TGTGCCAGCTGGACGGCACAGGGTGGCTACACCTTC.

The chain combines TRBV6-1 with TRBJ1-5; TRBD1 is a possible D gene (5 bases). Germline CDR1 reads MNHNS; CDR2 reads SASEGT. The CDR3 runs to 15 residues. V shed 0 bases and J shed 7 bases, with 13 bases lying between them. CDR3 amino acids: CASSEAPQGVQPQHF. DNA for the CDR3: TGTGCCAGCAGTGAAGCGCCCCAGGGTGTGCAGCCCCAGCATTTT.

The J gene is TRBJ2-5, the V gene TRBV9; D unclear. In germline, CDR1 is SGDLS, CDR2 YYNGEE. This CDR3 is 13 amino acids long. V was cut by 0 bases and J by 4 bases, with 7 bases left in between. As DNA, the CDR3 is TGTGCCAGCAGCGTAGATATCCGAGAGACCCAGTACTTC. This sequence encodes CASSVDIRETQYF.

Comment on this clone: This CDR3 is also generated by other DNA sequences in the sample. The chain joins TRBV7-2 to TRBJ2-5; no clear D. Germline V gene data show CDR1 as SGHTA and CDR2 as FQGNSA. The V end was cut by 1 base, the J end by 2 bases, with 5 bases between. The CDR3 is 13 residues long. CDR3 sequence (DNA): TGTGCCAGCAGCTTAGTCCGACAAGAGACCCAGTACTTC. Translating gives CASSLVRQETQYF.

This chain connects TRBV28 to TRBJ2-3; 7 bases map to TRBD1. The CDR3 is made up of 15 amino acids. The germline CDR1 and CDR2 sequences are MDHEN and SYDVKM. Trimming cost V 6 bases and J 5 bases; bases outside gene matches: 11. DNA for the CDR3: TGTGCCAGCAGAGACATCTCGAACAGGGGAGATACGCAGTATTTT. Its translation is CASRDISNRGDTQYF.

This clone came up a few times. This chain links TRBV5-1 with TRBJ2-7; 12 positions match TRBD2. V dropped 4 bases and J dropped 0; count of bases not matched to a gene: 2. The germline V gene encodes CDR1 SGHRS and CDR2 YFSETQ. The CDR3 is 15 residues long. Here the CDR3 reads CASSETSGSSYEQYF. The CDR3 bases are TGCGCCAGCAGCGAGACTAGCGGGAGCTCCTACGAGCAGTACTTC.

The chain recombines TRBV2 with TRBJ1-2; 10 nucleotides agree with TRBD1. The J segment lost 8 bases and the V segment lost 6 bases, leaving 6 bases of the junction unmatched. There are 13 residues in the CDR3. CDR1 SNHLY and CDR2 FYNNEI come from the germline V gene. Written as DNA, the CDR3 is TGTGCCAGCAGCGCGGGACAGGGGAGAGGCTACACCTTC. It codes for CASSAGQGRGYTF.

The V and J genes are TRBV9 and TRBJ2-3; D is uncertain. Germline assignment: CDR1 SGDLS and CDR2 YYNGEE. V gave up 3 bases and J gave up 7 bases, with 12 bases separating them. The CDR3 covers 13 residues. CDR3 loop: CASSEGPSNTQYF. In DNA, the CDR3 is TGTGCCAGCAGCGAGGGCCCCTCTAATACGCAGTATTTT.

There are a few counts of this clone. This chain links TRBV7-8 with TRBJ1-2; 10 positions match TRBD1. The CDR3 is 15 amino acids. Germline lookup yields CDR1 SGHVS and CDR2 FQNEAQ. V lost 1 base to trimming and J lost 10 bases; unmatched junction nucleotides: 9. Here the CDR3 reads CASSLGTGGLSPYTF. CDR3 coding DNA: TGTGCCAGCAGCTTAGGGACAGGGGGTCTTAGTCCCTACACCTTC.

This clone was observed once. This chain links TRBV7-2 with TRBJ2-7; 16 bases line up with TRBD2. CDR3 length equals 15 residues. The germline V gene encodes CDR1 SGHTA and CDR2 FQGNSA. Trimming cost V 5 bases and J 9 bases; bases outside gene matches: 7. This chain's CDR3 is CASSAGLAGGSAQYF. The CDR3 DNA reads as TGTGCCAGCAGCGCGGGACTAGCGGGAGGGTCTGCGCAGTACTTC. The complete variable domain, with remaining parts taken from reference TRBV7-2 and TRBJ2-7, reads GAGVSQSPSNKVTEKGKDVELRCDPISGHTALYWYRQSLGQGLEFLIYFQGNSAPDKSGLPSDRFSAERTGGSVSTLTIQRTQQEDSAVYLCASSAGLAGGSAQYFGPGTRLTVT.

Written as DNA, the CDR3 is TGTGCCACCAGCAGAGGGGACCACTCGCAGGGGCAGTACTTC. Its translation is CATSRGDHSQGQYF. The chain is built from TRBV15 and TRBJ2-7; either TRBD1 or TRBD2 may supply D (5 bases each). CDR1 and CDR2 from the germline V gene are LNHNV and YYDKDF (reference sequence). The V end was cut by 1 base, the J end by 9 bases, with 16 bases between. This CDR3 is built from 14 residues.

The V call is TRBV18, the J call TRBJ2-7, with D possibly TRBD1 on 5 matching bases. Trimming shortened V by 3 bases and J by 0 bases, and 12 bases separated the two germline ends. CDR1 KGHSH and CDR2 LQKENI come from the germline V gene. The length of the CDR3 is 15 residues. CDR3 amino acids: CASSPSTVRSYEQYF. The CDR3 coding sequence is TGTGCCAGCTCACCTTCGACAGTGCGCTCCTACGAGCAGTACTTC. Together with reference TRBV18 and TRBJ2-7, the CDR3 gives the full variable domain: NAGVMQNPRHLVRRRGQEARLRCSPMKGHSHVYWYRQLPEEGLKFMVYLQKENIIDESGMPKERFSAEFPKEGPSILRIQQVVRGDSAAYFCASSPSTVRSYEQYFGPGTRLTVT.

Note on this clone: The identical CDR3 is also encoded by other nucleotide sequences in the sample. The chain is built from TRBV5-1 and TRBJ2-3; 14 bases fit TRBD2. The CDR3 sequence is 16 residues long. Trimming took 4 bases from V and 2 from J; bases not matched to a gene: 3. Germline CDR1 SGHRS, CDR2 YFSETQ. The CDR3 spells CASSPGLAGDTDTQYF. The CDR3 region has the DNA TGCGCCAGCAGCCCGGGACTAGCGGGGGACACAGATACGCAGTATTTT. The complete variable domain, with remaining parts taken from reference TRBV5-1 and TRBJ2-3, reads KAGVTQTPRYLIKTRGQQVTLSCSPISGHRSVSWYQQTPGQGLQFLFEYFSETQRNKGNFPGRFSGRQFSNSRSEMNVSTLELGDSALYLCASSPGLAGDTDTQYFGPGTRLTVL.

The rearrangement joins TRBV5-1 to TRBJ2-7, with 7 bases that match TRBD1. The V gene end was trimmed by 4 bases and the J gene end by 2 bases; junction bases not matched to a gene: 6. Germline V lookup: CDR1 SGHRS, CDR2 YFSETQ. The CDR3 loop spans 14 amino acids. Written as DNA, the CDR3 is TGCGCCAGCAGCCCGGGACAGTACCCCTACGAGCAGTACTTC. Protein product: CASSPGQYPYEQYF.

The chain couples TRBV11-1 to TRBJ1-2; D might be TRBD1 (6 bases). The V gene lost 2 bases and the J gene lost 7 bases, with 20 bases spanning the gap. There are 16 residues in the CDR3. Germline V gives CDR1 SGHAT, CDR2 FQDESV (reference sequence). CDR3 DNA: TGTGCCAGCAGCTTAAAGTTAAACAGGGAATACGGTGGCTACACCTTC. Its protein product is CASSLKLNREYGGYTF.

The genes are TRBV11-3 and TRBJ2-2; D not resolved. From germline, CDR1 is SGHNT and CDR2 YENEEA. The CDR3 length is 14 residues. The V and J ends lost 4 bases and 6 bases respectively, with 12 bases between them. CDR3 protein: CASSSSPIAGELFF. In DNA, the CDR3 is TGTGCCAGCAGCTCCAGTCCAATCGCCGGGGAGCTGTTTTTT. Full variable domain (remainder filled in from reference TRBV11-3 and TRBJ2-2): EAGVVQSPRYKIIEKKQPVAFWCNPISGHNTLYWYLQNLGQGPELLIRYENEEAVDDSQLPKDRFSAERLKGVDSTLKIQPAELGDSAVYLCASSSSPIAGELFFGEGSRLTVL.

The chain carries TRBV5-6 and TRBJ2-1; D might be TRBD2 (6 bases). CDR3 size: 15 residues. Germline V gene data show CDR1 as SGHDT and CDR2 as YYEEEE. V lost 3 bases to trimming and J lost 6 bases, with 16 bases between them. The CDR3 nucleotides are TGTGCCAGCAGCTCACCGACTAGGGGTAGCAATGAGCAGTTCTTC. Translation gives CASSSPTRGSNEQFF.